These T cell receptor beta chains were read from a single sample in a study of blood T cell repertoires in COVID-19. TCRdb's copy holds only in-frame clones and misses some; the assay was immunoSEQ multiplex PCR. This sample yields about 97,000 clones, of which around nine tenths are seen a single time; less than 2% belongs to the top ten. The sample comprised peripheral blood. The receptor source for this set is a man in his 60s with acute or convalescent COVID-19. Each CDR3 is given with its conserved first and last residue. A D gene is named only where the DNA matches it firmly. Clone sizes are given selectively: once, few, many, or a class where the clone is expanded.

>NA|TRBV19|TRBD1|TRBJ1-5
CASSMNLGQGYQPQHF
TGTGCCAGTAGTATGAATCTCGGACAGGGGTATCAGCCCCAGCATTTT
>NA|TRBV7-8|NA|TRBJ2-3
CASSPRREDTQYF
TGTGCCAGCAGCCCCCGGAGGGAAGATACGCAGTATTTT
>NA|TRBV11-2|NA|TRBJ1-2
CASSLGRVSGGYGYTF
TGTGCCAGCAGCTTAGGGAGGGTTTCGGGAGGCTATGGCTACACCTTC
>NA|TRBV25-1|TRBD2|TRBJ2-2
CASTPGGSTGELFF
TGTGCCAGCACCCCGGGGGGGTCGACCGGGGAGCTGTTTTTT
>once|TRBV6-5|NA|TRBJ2-3
CASYRQGSDTQYF
TGTGCCAGCTACCGTCAGGGGTCAGATACGCAGTATTTT
>NA|TRBV3-1/TRBV3-2|NA|TRBJ1-2
CASSRGGSSGGYTF
TGTGCCAGCAGCCGAGGGGGTTCGTCTGGGGGCTACACCTTC
>NA|TRBV5-1|TRBD2|TRBJ2-1
CASSLGGISGGPGLHEQFF
TGCGCCAGCAGCTTGGGAGGAATTAGCGGGGGACCGGGTCTCCATGAGCAGTTCTTC
>NA|TRBV5-1|NA|TRBJ2-6
CASSLPTGSNVLTF
TGCGCCAGCAGCTTACCGACTGGGTCCAACGTCCTGACTTTC
>NA|TRBV5-1|NA|TRBJ1-4
CASSQLAQAEKLFF
TGCGCCAGCAGCCAGCTCGCTCAAGCGGAAAAACTGTTTTTT
>few|TRBV7-2|NA|TRBJ1-5
CASSPGQGIRPQHF
TGTGCCAGCAGCCCCGGGCAGGGAATAAGGCCCCAGCATTTT
>once|TRBV6-5|NA|TRBJ1-1
CASRTDMNTEAFF
TGTGCCAGCAGGACAGATATGAACACTGAAGCTTTCTTT
>NA|TRBV6-5|NA|TRBJ1-5
CASSRTARNQPQHF
TGTGCCAGCAGTAGGACAGCCCGCAATCAGCCCCAGCATTTT
>NA|TRBV6-1|TRBD1|TRBJ1-1
CASSGARGPMNTEAFF
TGTGCCAGCAGTGGGGCCAGGGGGCCCATGAACACTGAAGCTTTCTTT
>NA|TRBV7-2|TRBD2|TRBJ2-3
CASSLHPAGVTDTQYF
TGTGCCAGCAGCTTACACCCAGCGGGGGTCACAGATACGCAGTATTTT
>NA|TRBV3-1/TRBV3-2|TRBD1|TRBJ2-1
CASSATRDRGGNEQFF
TGTGCCAGCAGCGCCACCCGGGACAGGGGAGGCAATGAGCAGTTCTTC
>NA|TRBV5-1|NA|TRBJ1-1
CASSTRVGNTEAFF
TGCGCCAGCAGTACCAGGGTCGGGAACACTGAAGCTTTCTTT
>NA|TRBV4-2|NA|TRBJ1-2
CASSQESRTGLLKDGYTF
TGTGCCAGCAGCCAAGAGTCGAGAACAGGGCTCTTAAAGGACGGCTACACCTTC
>NA|TRBV5-6|NA|TRBJ2-7
CASSLPRDATGTFPYEQYF
TGTGCCAGCAGCTTACCCCGGGATGCGACAGGGACTTTCCCCTACGAGCAGTACTTC
>NA|TRBV3-1/TRBV3-2|NA|TRBJ1-3
CASSQGGASGNTIYF
TGTGCCAGCAGCCAAGGCGGGGCTTCTGGAAACACCATATATTTT
>NA|TRBV6-5|NA|TRBJ2-7
CASRAPGASLREQYF
TGTGCCAGCAGAGCCCCTGGGGCATCCCTACGGGAGCAGTACTTC
>NA|TRBV7-9|NA|TRBJ1-3
CASRNSTGRNTIYF
TGTGCCAGCAGAAACAGTACCGGGAGAAACACCATATATTTT
>NA|TRBV3-1/TRBV3-2|NA|TRBJ1-4
CASSQGAGQGMFF
TGTGCCAGCAGCCAAGGGGCGGGCCAGGGGATGTTTTTT
>NA|TRBV2|TRBD2|TRBJ2-1
CASSGPSGGYNEQFF
TGTGCCAGCAGTGGGCCTAGCGGGGGCTACAATGAGCAGTTCTTC
>NA|TRBV19|NA|TRBJ1-5
CASSRPGQQNQPQHF
TGTGCCAGTAGCAGGCCCGGACAGCAGAATCAGCCCCAGCATTTT
>NA|TRBV6-6|TRBD2|TRBJ2-7
CASSYASRGRSYEQYF
TGTGCCAGCAGTTACGCGTCGCGCGGGAGATCCTACGAGCAGTACTTC
>NA|TRBV6-5|NA|TRBJ2-2
CASRQGSVVPGELFF
TGTGCCAGCCGCCAGGGGTCCGTCGTCCCCGGGGAGCTGTTTTTT
>NA|TRBV6-5|NA|TRBJ1-1
CASSEGGGPGTEAFF
TGTGCCAGCTCAGAGGGGGGGGGCCCTGGGACTGAAGCTTTCTTT